This is a list of T cell receptor beta chains from one sample in a study of memory CD4+ T cells and cytomegalovirus serostatus. TCRdb's table, derived via immunoSEQ multiplex PCR, lists solely in-frame clones and lacks some. Of tens of thousands of clones in the sample, roughly 79% were seen once. What was sequenced was memory CD4+ T cells from blood. These receptors were collected from an adult in good health and CMV-seronegative. Both conserved end residues are part of each CDR3. Each record gives: clone size, J gene, D gene, V gene, CDR3 DNA, CDR3 protein. The D gene is left open where the match is weak. The size entry is marked missing in some rows and otherwise reads once, few, many or a size class.

size: NA; J: TRBJ1-3; D: NA; V: TRBV5-1; DNA: TGCGCCAGCAGCTCTCAGACAGGAGCTGGAAACACCATATATTTT; CDR3: CASSSQTGAGNTIYF
size: NA; J: TRBJ2-3; D: TRBD1; V: TRBV15; DNA: TGTGCCACCAGCGTGAGACAGGGAGCCCCCGATACGCAGTATTTT; CDR3: CATSVRQGAPDTQYF
size: NA; J: TRBJ1-4; D: NA; V: TRBV28; DNA: TGTGCCAGCAGTCCCCGACAGGCAACTAATGAAAAACTGTTTTTT; CDR3: CASSPRQATNEKLFF
size: NA; J: TRBJ2-5; D: NA; V: TRBV27; DNA: TGTGCCAGCAGTTTGTCCCGGGTTCAGGAGACCCAGTACTTC; CDR3: CASSLSRVQETQYF
size: NA; J: TRBJ2-3; D: TRBD2; V: TRBV7-9; DNA: TGTGCCAGCAGGACTAGCGGTGTAAGCACAGATACGCAGTATTTT; CDR3: CASRTSGVSTDTQYF
size: few; J: TRBJ1-2; D: NA; V: TRBV29-1; DNA: TGCAGCGTTGAAGATGGGGGAGGAAGGAACGGCTACACCTTC; CDR3: CSVEDGGGRNGYTF
size: NA; J: TRBJ2-5; D: TRBD1; V: TRBV2; DNA: TGTGCCAGCAGTGAGCAACAGGGGCAAGAGACCCAGTACTTC; CDR3: CASSEQQGQETQYF
size: NA; J: TRBJ2-1; D: NA; V: TRBV5-1; DNA: TGCGCCAGCAGCTTGGGAGGTCGGACAGCCACCAATGAGCAGTTCTTC; CDR3: CASSLGGRTATNEQFF
size: NA; J: TRBJ2-5; D: TRBD1; V: TRBV18; DNA: TGTGCCAGCTCAGGGACAGGCCACCAAGAGACCCAGTACTTC; CDR3: CASSGTGHQETQYF
size: NA; J: TRBJ2-3; D: NA; V: TRBV27; DNA: TGTGCCAGCAGTTTATCGGAAGGGGCCACAGATACGCAGTATTTT; CDR3: CASSLSEGATDTQYF
size: few; J: TRBJ2-7; D: NA; V: TRBV28; DNA: TGTGCCAGCAGTTTCGAGGTTCCCTACGAGCAGTACTTC; CDR3: CASSFEVPYEQYF
size: NA; J: TRBJ1-2; D: NA; V: TRBV4-3; DNA: TGCGCCAGCAGCCAAGATACCAGCCGGGAGGGCTACACCTTC; CDR3: CASSQDTSREGYTF